The rows below give T cell receptor beta chains drawn from one sample of a study of Graves' ophthalmopathy and Graves' hyperthyroidism. TCRdb re-called the multiplex PCR reads through MiXCR, storing one row per CDR3 protein. The table has roughly 1.1 million distinct CDR3 sequences, about 38% seen once; the top ten hold roughly 11%. Sequenced sample: peripheral blood or thyroid tissue (not recorded which). These receptors came from an adult man with Graves' hyperthyroidism. Both conserved end residues are part of each CDR3. Fields, in order: V gene, J gene, D gene, clone size, CDR3 protein, CDR3 DNA. The D gene is left open where the match is weak. Some rows mark clone size as missing; the rest say once, few, many or name a class of expanded clone.

v_gene: TRBV6-6
j_gene: TRBJ1-4
d_gene: NA
abundance: many
CDR3aa: CATGRTLEKLFF
CDR3nt: TGTGCCACCGGACGGACCCTTGAAAAACTGTTTTTT

v_gene: TRBV2
j_gene: TRBJ1-2
d_gene: NA
abundance: NA
CDR3aa: CASSEGGSSNYGYTF
CDR3nt: TGTGCCAGCAGTGAAGGGGGCAGTTCTAACTATGGCTACACCTTC

v_gene: TRBV20-1
j_gene: TRBJ1-1
d_gene: NA
abundance: many
CDR3aa: CSAPRGGSLMNTEAFF
CDR3nt: TGCAGTGCTCCCAGGGGAGGATCTCTAATGAACACTGAAGCTTTCTTT

v_gene: TRBV5-1
j_gene: TRBJ2-2
d_gene: TRBD2
abundance: NA
CDR3aa: CASSLDLAGGNTGELFF
CDR3nt: TGCGCCAGCAGCTTGGATTTAGCGGGAGGCAACACCGGGGAGCTGTTTTTT

v_gene: TRBV4-3
j_gene: TRBJ2-6
d_gene: TRBD2
abundance: many
CDR3aa: CASSGREGANVLTF
CDR3nt: TGCGCCAGCAGCGGGAGGGAAGGGGCCAACGTCCTGACTTTC

v_gene: TRBV5-1
j_gene: TRBJ2-5
d_gene: NA
abundance: few
CDR3aa: CASSLAPGTGKETQYF
CDR3nt: TGCGCCAGCAGCTTGGCTCCCGGGACGGGGAAAGAGACCCAGTACTTC

v_gene: TRBV7-9
j_gene: TRBJ1-2
d_gene: NA
abundance: many
CDR3aa: CASSLGTVHGYTF
CDR3nt: TGTGCCAGCAGCTTAGGAACAGTCCATGGCTACACCTTC

v_gene: TRBV6-5
j_gene: TRBJ1-5
d_gene: NA
abundance: many
CDR3aa: CASSESEGGNQPQHF
CDR3nt: TGTGCCAGCAGTGAGAGTGAAGGAGGGAATCAGCCCCAGCATTTT

v_gene: TRBV2
j_gene: TRBJ1-5
d_gene: TRBD1
abundance: once
CDR3aa: CASKTGTVNSPQHF
CDR3nt: TGTGCCAGTAAGACCGGGACAGTAAATTCACCCCAGCATTTT

v_gene: TRBV20-1
j_gene: TRBJ1-2
d_gene: TRBD1
abundance: few
CDR3aa: CSAGGQGNYGYTF
CDR3nt: TGCAGTGCTGGGGGACAGGGGAACTATGGCTACACCTTC

v_gene: TRBV2
j_gene: TRBJ1-3
d_gene: TRBD1
abundance: NA
CDR3aa: CASSEGQYDTIYF
CDR3nt: TGTGCCAGCAGTGAGGGACAGTATGACACCATATATTTT

v_gene: TRBV4-1
j_gene: TRBJ2-7
d_gene: NA
abundance: NA
CDR3aa: CASSQYISYDYEQYF
CDR3nt: TGCGCCAGCAGCCAATATATCAGTTACGACTACGAGCAGTACTTC

v_gene: TRBV10-3
j_gene: TRBJ2-2
d_gene: NA
abundance: many
CDR3aa: CAIRGLDYTGELFF
CDR3nt: TGTGCCATCAGAGGACTGGACTACACCGGGGAGCTGTTTTTT

v_gene: TRBV3-1
j_gene: TRBJ1-2
d_gene: NA
abundance: few
CDR3aa: CASSQDLVGGADGYTF
CDR3nt: TGTGCCAGCAGCCAAGATCTGGTGGGGGGCGCGGATGGCTACACCTTC

v_gene: TRBV6-5
j_gene: TRBJ1-1
d_gene: NA
abundance: many
CDR3aa: CASSYSTGNTEAFF
CDR3nt: TGTGCCAGCAGTTACTCGACAGGGAACACTGAAGCTTTCTTT

v_gene: TRBV20-1
j_gene: TRBJ1-1
d_gene: NA
abundance: once
CDR3aa: CSARAQGRVNTEAFF
CDR3nt: TGCAGTGCTAGGGCCCAGGGTAGGGTGAACACTGAAGCTTTCTTT

v_gene: TRBV20-1
j_gene: TRBJ1-1
d_gene: NA
abundance: many
CDR3aa: CSATTLNTEAFF
CDR3nt: TGCAGTGCTACTACGTTGAACACTGAAGCTTTCTTT

v_gene: TRBV5-6
j_gene: TRBJ1-5
d_gene: NA
abundance: NA
CDR3aa: CASSLGSGSGNQPQHF
CDR3nt: TGTGCCAGCAGCTTGGGGAGTGGGTCCGGCAATCAGCCCCAGCATTTT

v_gene: TRBV5-8
j_gene: TRBJ1-5
d_gene: NA
abundance: many
CDR3aa: CASSPVSGRGKNQPQHF
CDR3nt: TGTGCCAGCAGCCCCGTTTCGGGACGGGGGAAGAATCAGCCCCAGCATTTT

v_gene: TRBV13
j_gene: TRBJ2-7
d_gene: NA
abundance: NA
CDR3aa: CASSQDLAGTEQYF
CDR3nt: TGTGCCAGCAGCCAAGACTTGGCGGGGACCGAGCAGTACTTC

v_gene: TRBV14
j_gene: TRBJ2-5
d_gene: NA
abundance: NA
CDR3aa: CAGKGQETQYF
CDR3nt: TGTGCCGGCAAGGGACAAGAGACCCAGTACTTC

v_gene: TRBV25-1
j_gene: TRBJ1-2
d_gene: NA
abundance: NA
CDR3aa: CASNPEQGPNYGYTF
CDR3nt: TGTGCCAGCAACCCGGAACAGGGTCCAAACTATGGCTACACCTTC

v_gene: TRBV29-1
j_gene: TRBJ1-2
d_gene: TRBD1
abundance: few
CDR3aa: CSANRGTNYGYTF
CDR3nt: TGCAGCGCCAACAGGGGCACTAACTATGGCTACACCTTC

v_gene: TRBV10-3
j_gene: TRBJ2-7
d_gene: TRBD1
abundance: many
CDR3aa: CAISEPRDRASYEQYF
CDR3nt: TGTGCCATCAGTGAGCCCCGAGACAGGGCGTCCTACGAGCAGTACTTC

v_gene: TRBV7-9
j_gene: TRBJ2-5
d_gene: NA
abundance: many
CDR3aa: CASSLWGRGETGQETQYF
CDR3nt: TGTGCCAGCAGCTTATGGGGTCGTGGTGAGACAGGACAAGAGACCCAGTACTTC

v_gene: TRBV20-1
j_gene: TRBJ2-6
d_gene: NA
abundance: many
CDR3aa: CSARGIAAGANVLTF
CDR3nt: TGCAGTGCTAGAGGGATCGCGGCAGGGGCCAACGTCCTGACTTTC

v_gene: TRBV4-1
j_gene: TRBJ1-2
d_gene: TRBD1
abundance: NA
CDR3aa: CASSRTTGNRSGYTF
CDR3nt: TGCGCCAGCAGCCGTACGACAGGGAACCGTTCTGGCTACACCTTC

v_gene: TRBV19
j_gene: TRBJ2-7
d_gene: TRBD2
abundance: few
CDR3aa: CASSIVAGGLNEQYF
CDR3nt: TGTGCCAGTAGTATAGTCGCGGGAGGTCTGAACGAGCAGTACTTC

v_gene: TRBV7-8
j_gene: TRBJ2-7
d_gene: NA
abundance: many
CDR3aa: CASSRRGHEQYF
CDR3nt: TGTGCCAGCAGCCGTCGAGGCCACGAGCAGTACTTC

v_gene: TRBV7-2
j_gene: TRBJ1-5
d_gene: TRBD1
abundance: many
CDR3aa: CASSKTGYGQPQHF
CDR3nt: TGTGCCAGCAGCAAGACAGGGTACGGTCAGCCCCAGCATTTT

v_gene: TRBV10-3
j_gene: TRBJ1-4
d_gene: NA
abundance: NA
CDR3aa: CAIRGGSRQKNEKLFF
CDR3nt: TGTGCCATCAGGGGAGGTTCCAGACAGAAAAATGAAAAACTGTTTTTT

v_gene: TRBV5-1
j_gene: TRBJ1-2
d_gene: TRBD1
abundance: many
CDR3aa: CASSLYGQGLHYTF
CDR3nt: TGCGCCAGCAGCTTATACGGACAGGGACTCCACTACACCTTC

v_gene: TRBV19
j_gene: TRBJ2-5
d_gene: NA
abundance: few
CDR3aa: CASARTGSGETQYF
CDR3nt: TGTGCCAGCGCCCGCACAGGGTCGGGTGAGACCCAGTACTTC

v_gene: TRBV7-2
j_gene: TRBJ1-2
d_gene: TRBD1
abundance: NA
CDR3aa: CASSLGRTGGDDGYTF
CDR3nt: TGTGCCAGCAGCTTGGGGAGGACAGGGGGCGATGATGGCTACACCTTC

v_gene: TRBV10-3
j_gene: TRBJ2-2
d_gene: TRBD1
abundance: many
CDR3aa: CAMGVQGDTGELFF
CDR3nt: TGTGCCATGGGGGTACAGGGGGACACCGGGGAGCTGTTTTTT

v_gene: TRBV10-3
j_gene: TRBJ2-7
d_gene: NA
abundance: many
CDR3aa: CASGTVDSYEQYF
CDR3nt: TGTGCCAGCGGGACAGTAGACTCCTACGAGCAGTACTTC

v_gene: TRBV28
j_gene: TRBJ1-1
d_gene: NA
abundance: few
CDR3aa: CASSSSEGHNTEAFF
CDR3nt: TGTGCCAGCAGTTCATCAGAGGGCCATAACACTGAAGCTTTCTTT

v_gene: TRBV18
j_gene: TRBJ1-2
d_gene: NA
abundance: NA
CDR3aa: CASLGGLTGGYTF
CDR3nt: TGTGCCAGCTTAGGTGGGCTCACGGGAGGCTACACCTTC

v_gene: TRBV7-9
j_gene: TRBJ2-7
d_gene: NA
abundance: many
CDR3aa: CASSQNPGREYF
CDR3nt: TGTGCCAGCAGCCAAAACCCGGGACGTGAGTACTTC

v_gene: TRBV9
j_gene: TRBJ1-3
d_gene: NA
abundance: NA
CDR3aa: CASSVEPARSPSGNTIYF
CDR3nt: TGTGCCAGCAGCGTAGAACCGGCACGCTCCCCTTCTGGAAACACCATATATTTT

v_gene: TRBV11-2
j_gene: TRBJ2-7
d_gene: NA
abundance: many
CDR3aa: CASSLDTAWGGRNYEQYF
CDR3nt: TGTGCCAGCAGCTTAGATACAGCGTGGGGCGGGCGGAACTACGAGCAGTACTTC